The present entry profiles one TCR beta chain with its context. This sample was taken from a study of Ad26.COV2.S vaccination and SARS-CoV-2 variants. Treatment reported: approximately 18 received Ad26.COV2.S at low or high dose, single or two shots; several received placebo; per-sample allocation not given. Specimen acquisition occurred on day 63 following the initial vaccine or placebo injection. This CDR3 comprises 17 residues. V dropped 0 bases and J dropped 3; count of bases not matched to a gene: 5. Germline loops: CDR1 SGHTA, CDR2 FQGNSA. Measured with immunoSEQ multiplex PCR; TCRdb has only the in-frame clones, and not every one. This sample has about 320,000 clones, with 70% to 90% found just once.

This chain connects TRBV7-2 to TRBJ2-1, with TRBD2 matching 10 bases. Material: peripheral blood, obtained in a trial of Ad26.COV2.S vaccine versus placebo. The source of this sequence is a person between 18 and 65 years old who received the Ad26.COV2.S COVID-19 vaccine or a placebo. The CDR3 DNA reads TGTGCCAGCAGCTTAGCGGCTAGCGGGGGATACTACAATGAGCAGTTCTTC. This gives the protein CASSLAASGGYYNEQFF. Full variable domain (rest looked up from reference TRBV7-2 and TRBJ2-1): GAGVSQSPSNKVTEKGKDVELRCDPISGHTALYWYRQSLGQGLEFLIYFQGNSAPDKSGLPSDRFSAERTGGSVSTLTIQRTQQEDSAVYLCASSLAASGGYYNEQFFGPGTRLTVL.